Here is one TCR beta chain with its context. These data come from a study of CD8 T cells in Susac syndrome. RNA in amounts of about 0.5 to 1 ug was reverse transcribed with random hexamers. TCRdb reprocessed the immunoSEQ multiplex PCR reads via MiXCR and lists one record per CDR3 protein. The sample contains some 200,000 distinct CDR3 sequences, roughly nine tenths of which appear only once. The sample consisted of CD8+ T cells from PBMCs. The source is a human donor with multiple sclerosis.

This CDR3 reads CASSDSRGYTF. The CDR3 coding sequence is TGTGCCAGCAGTGATAGCAGGGGCTACACCTTC. The chain recombines TRBV2 with TRBJ1-2; D gene ambiguous. Germline CDR1 SNHLY, CDR2 FYNNEI. This CDR3 has 11 residues. The V gene lost 3 bases and the J gene lost 8 bases, with 7 bases spanning the gap.